These T cell receptor beta chains were read from a single sample in a study of T cells in Graves' hyperthyroidism and ophthalmopathy. TCRdb reprocessed the multiplex PCR reads via MiXCR and lists one record per CDR3 protein. The profile shows fewer than 500,000 distinct CDR3 sequences, approximately 15% of them singletons. Sequencing used blood. These TCRs come from a man in his late teens or twenties with Graves' ophthalmopathy. The CDR3 runs from the conserved cysteine through the conserved F or W. A D gene is named only where the DNA matches it firmly. For some rows the clone size is stated as once, few or many, or as a class when expanded; others skip it.

NA,TRBJ2-5,NA,TRBV5-4,TGTGCCAGCAGCTTGGCCGTTCGGGCAGAGACCCAGTACTTC,CASSLAVRAETQYF
once,TRBJ2-1,TRBD2,TRBV3-1,TGTGCCAGCAGCACCCTGACTAGCGGGTGGCAGTTCTTC,CASSTLTSGWQFF
many,TRBJ2-7,NA,TRBV2,TGTGCCAGCAGAATGGACAGTGCCTACGAGCAGTACTTC,CASRMDSAYEQYF
NA,TRBJ2-7,NA,TRBV11-2,TGTGCCAGCAGCTTACAGGAGATTACGGGGGAGCAGTACTTC,CASSLQEITGEQYF
many,TRBJ2-1,NA,TRBV7-2,TGTGCCAGCAGTGCAGCAGGGGCAGGGACCTACAATGAGCAGTTCTTC,CASSAAGAGTYNEQFF
many,TRBJ2-5,TRBD2,TRBV12-3/TRBV12-4,TGTGCCAGCAGTTTCTTGGGGGGGCAAGAGACCCAGTACTTC,CASSFLGGQETQYF
few,TRBJ2-3,NA,TRBV6-5,TGTGCCAGCAGTTACTCACGGGGGGCGGCAGATACGCAGTATTTT,CASSYSRGAADTQYF
NA,TRBJ2-1,NA,TRBV11-3,TGTGCCAGCAGCTTTCTTAAAAGCTCCTACAATGAGCAGTTCTTC,CASSFLKSSYNEQFF
many,TRBJ1-6,NA,TRBV2,TGTGCCAGCACCGAAGGAGGTGTAGGGGATTCGTCACCCCTCCACTTT,CASTEGGVGDSSPLHF
many,TRBJ2-5,NA,TRBV15,TGTGCCACCAGCAGAGTTGTACAGGGCCAAGAGACCCAGTACTTC,CATSRVVQGQETQYF
many,TRBJ2-3,NA,TRBV10-3,TGTGCCATCAGTGAGTCGGGTGGTAGTTTGACAGATACGCAGTATTTT,CAISESGGSLTDTQYF
many,TRBJ2-3,TRBD2,TRBV20-1,TGCAGTGCTAGAGATCGGTCTAGCGGTAGTACGCAGTATTTT,CSARDRSSGSTQYF
NA,TRBJ2-7,TRBD1,TRBV29-1,TGCAGCGTTGAAGATGAGGGGGCGACCTCCTACGAGCAGTACTTC,CSVEDEGATSYEQYF
many,TRBJ2-5,NA,TRBV13,TGTGCCAGCAGCTTACAGGGACGCAAAGAGACCCAGTACTTC,CASSLQGRKETQYF
many,TRBJ2-1,NA,TRBV12-3/TRBV12-4,TGTGCCAGCACACAAGGGGACTACAATGAGCAGTTCTTC,CASTQGDYNEQFF
many,TRBJ1-1,NA,TRBV12-5,TGTGCTAGTGGTTTGTATTTGGGTATTACTGAAGCTTTCTTT,CASGLYLGITEAFF
many,TRBJ2-1,TRBD1,TRBV11-3,TGTGCCAGCAGCAAGAGACAGGGGCCTTACAATGAGCAGTTCTTC,CASSKRQGPYNEQFF
many,TRBJ1-2,TRBD1,TRBV11-2,TGTGCCAGCAGCCCGGGGACAGGCGCCACTTATGGCTACACCTTC,CASSPGTGATYGYTF
NA,TRBJ1-4,NA,TRBV29-1,TGCAGCGTTGGACTTCTAGCAACTAATGAAAAACTGTTTTTT,CSVGLLATNEKLFF
many,TRBJ2-5,NA,TRBV6-1,TGTGCCAGCAGTGATAACACCCTGCCCTTGGAGACCCAGTACTTC,CASSDNTLPLETQYF
NA,TRBJ1-2,NA,TRBV6-6,TGTGCCAGCAGTTACGTAGAGGTTGGGGGCGGCTACACCTTC,CASSYVEVGGGYTF
NA,TRBJ2-1,TRBD2,TRBV4-2,TGTGCCAGCAGCGCGGCGGTAAGGGGGACTAGGGATGAGCAGTTCTTC,CASSAAVRGTRDEQFF
few,TRBJ2-6,NA,TRBV5-8,TGTGCCAGCAGCCGTGCCAGTGCAGTGCTTGGGGCCAACGTCCTGACTTTC,CASSRASAVLGANVLTF
many,TRBJ2-7,TRBD1,TRBV20-1,TGCAGTGCTAGGTGGGACAGGGGCACCTACGAGCAGTACTTC,CSARWDRGTYEQYF
NA,TRBJ1-1,TRBD1,TRBV15,TGTGCCACCAGCACACAGGGGGCGGGTAACACTGAAGCTTTCTTT,CATSTQGAGNTEAFF
many,TRBJ1-2,TRBD1,TRBV11-2,TGTGCCAGCAGCTTAGGGGACAGTTTCGGCTACACCTTC,CASSLGDSFGYTF
few,TRBJ2-2,TRBD1,TRBV5-1,TGCGCCAGCAGCACAGGACAGGGGGCTAGCACCGGGGAGCTGTTTTTT,CASSTGQGASTGELFF
NA,TRBJ2-7,NA,TRBV7-2,TGTGCCAGCAGCTTAGGGGGGGCAGGGGGAATCTACGAGCAGTACTTC,CASSLGGAGGIYEQYF
many,TRBJ2-1,TRBD2,TRBV9,TGTGCCAGCAGCGTCGGGGGGGCCACCTACAATGAGCAGTTCTTC,CASSVGGATYNEQFF
NA,TRBJ2-1,NA,TRBV7-2,TGTGCCAGCAGCTTCTCGGACAGATTCAGTTACAATGAGCAGTTCTTC,CASSFSDRFSYNEQFF
many,TRBJ2-3,NA,TRBV7-2,TGTGCCAGCAGCTCGGGACCGCCTGGGCAGTATTTT,CASSSGPPGQYF
many,TRBJ2-1,NA,TRBV7-8,TGTGCCAGCACCCTCAGCTTAGCGCTCCCCTACAATGAGCAGTTCTTC,CASTLSLALPYNEQFF
NA,TRBJ2-1,TRBD2,TRBV7-9,TGTGCCAGCAGCTTACTTAGCGGGAGCTCCTACAATGAGCGGTTCTTC,CASSLLSGSSYNERFF
many,TRBJ2-7,NA,TRBV11-3,TGTGCCAGCAGCCCGGCGGTGGGGTACGAGCAGTACTTC,CASSPAVGYEQYF
NA,TRBJ2-7,TRBD1,TRBV6-1,TGTGCCAGCAGCCCGGACAGGGACTCCTACGAGCAGTACTTC,CASSPDRDSYEQYF
many,TRBJ1-2,NA,TRBV10-3,TGTGCCATCAGTGAAGGGGAAAATTCTGCTGGCTACACCTTC,CAISEGENSAGYTF
many,TRBJ2-1,TRBD2,TRBV11-1,TGTGCCAGCAGCTTAGAGGCTAGCGGAGTCTACAATGAGCAGTTCTTC,CASSLEASGVYNEQFF
NA,TRBJ1-5,TRBD1,TRBV19,TGTGCCAGTAAACCGGACAGGGGCCCCAATCAGCCCCAGCATTTT,CASKPDRGPNQPQHF
many,TRBJ1-1,NA,TRBV3-1,TGTGCCAGCAGCCAAAACCAGGGATGGGTCACTGAAGCTTTCTTT,CASSQNQGWVTEAFF
few,TRBJ1-1,NA,TRBV5-6,TGTGCCAGCAGCTTGCTCGACACTGAAGCTTTCTTT,CASSLLDTEAFF
few,TRBJ2-3,TRBD1,TRBV4-1,TGCGCCAGCAGCCAAGATCTCAGGAACAGGGGGCTTCCAGATACGCAGTATTTT,CASSQDLRNRGLPDTQYF
many,TRBJ1-2,NA,TRBV9,TGTGCCAGCAGCGTGGGGGGGGACACAGGATTGTTCTATGGCTACACCTTC,CASSVGGDTGLFYGYTF
many,TRBJ1-6,NA,TRBV12-3/TRBV12-4,TGTGCCAGCAGTTTCGAAGTGGGCGGTAATTCACCCCTCCACTTT,CASSFEVGGNSPLHF
NA,TRBJ2-7,TRBD2,TRBV19,TGTGCCAGTATCCGAGGAGGTAGCGGGGATCCCTGCGAGCAGTACTTC,CASIRGGSGDPCEQYF
many,TRBJ1-2,NA,TRBV13,TGTGCCAGCAGCTTAGGTCATACAGAGGTTAACTATGGCTACACCTTC,CASSLGHTEVNYGYTF
many,TRBJ2-7,TRBD1,TRBV3-1,TGTGCCAGCAGCCACCTGACAGGGTACTCCTACGAGCAGTACTTC,CASSHLTGYSYEQYF
few,TRBJ2-2,NA,TRBV5-1,TGCGCCAGCAGCTTGGGGGACACCCACACCGGGGAGCTGTTTTTT,CASSLGDTHTGELFF
many,TRBJ2-7,TRBD1,TRBV2,TGTGCCAGCATGGGGACAGTCTACTGGGAGCAGTACTTC,CASMGTVYWEQYF
few,TRBJ2-1,NA,TRBV27,TGTGCCAGCAGTTCGGTTGGGAGATACAATGAGCAGTTCTTC,CASSSVGRYNEQFF
many,TRBJ1-1,NA,TRBV30,TGTGCCTGGAGTGTACCAGGTTTGAACACTGAAGCTTTCTTT,CAWSVPGLNTEAFF
few,TRBJ2-1,NA,TRBV19,TGTGCCAGTAGTATCCTTGGGGAAGGGCACAATGAGCAGTTCTTC,CASSILGEGHNEQFF
many,TRBJ2-1,NA,TRBV13,TGTGCCACCCTGGACAGTTTTGGAAATGAGCAGTTCTTC,CATLDSFGNEQFF
few,TRBJ1-1,TRBD1,TRBV30,TGTGCCTGGACCAAGACAGGGTGGGTTGAAACTTTCTTT,CAWTKTGWVETFF
many,TRBJ2-3,NA,TRBV3-1,TGTGCCAGCAGCCAGAGCACAGATACGCAGTATTTT,CASSQSTDTQYF
many,TRBJ2-1,NA,TRBV5-1,TGCGCCAGCACCCACTCGGGGGACTCCTACAATGAGCAGTTCTTC,CASTHSGDSYNEQFF